This T cell receptor (beta chain) comes out of a study of T-cell memory formation after mild COVID-19. Study-level results: There was a balanced CD4/CD8 profile in clones contracting day 15 to 85, and later expanders leaned CD4+. The appearance of some responding clones in pre-infection memory suggested that cross-reactive memory joined.

This CDR3 region has 17 residues. V lost 0 bases and J lost 10; bases outside the gene matches: 15. Per germline, CDR1 SGHDT and CDR2 YYEEEE. As to this clonotype: Its antigen is still unknown.

Researchers used 5'RACE with constant-segment primers to make TCR alpha and TCR beta cDNA libraries that carry sample barcodes and UMIs. TCRdb fed the 5' RACE reads into MiXCR, producing one record per CDR3 protein. Of roughly 600,000 distinct CDR3 sequences in the sample, about a sixth were seen once. The receptor was derived from an adult woman who had mild COVID-19 (a few samples of this study predate the infection). Cell type and time point are not known. Sequenced: PBMCs or a T cell subset sorted from them (not recorded which). The rearrangement links TRBV5-6 to TRBJ2-5; TRBD1 aligns across 10 bases. CDR3 sequence: CASSLAGTGVRRRGQYF. The CDR3 bases are TGTGCCAGCAGCTTGGCCGGGACAGGGGTGAGGAGGAGGGGCCAGTACTTC.